The text below deals with one T cell receptor beta chain. Its antigen remains unidentified. The PCR contained 60 Vbeta and 13 Jbeta primers. Only in-frame clones appear in the TCRdb table, and some are missing; sequencing was by immunoSEQ multiplex PCR. The sample consists of approximately 170,000 clones, around 86% of them appearing once. Germline V CDR1 and CDR2: SGHVS, FQNEAQ. This CDR3 region has 12 residues. Trimming cost V 3 bases and J 3 bases, with 3 bases left between them. This entry comes from a study of cytomegalovirus exposure and HLA in healthy donors. Overall study findings and caveats: In a later analysis, parvovirus B19, influenza, CMV and Epstein-Barr virus appeared linked to several top co-occurrence clusters.

The specimen sequenced was PBMCs. The sequence came from a man aged 45-60 years in good health and CMV-seropositive. The chain employs TRBV7-8 and TRBJ1-3, with D hard to call. The CDR3 sequence is CASSFIGNTIYF. CDR3 DNA sequence: TGTGCCAGCAGCTTTATTGGAAACACCATATATTTT.